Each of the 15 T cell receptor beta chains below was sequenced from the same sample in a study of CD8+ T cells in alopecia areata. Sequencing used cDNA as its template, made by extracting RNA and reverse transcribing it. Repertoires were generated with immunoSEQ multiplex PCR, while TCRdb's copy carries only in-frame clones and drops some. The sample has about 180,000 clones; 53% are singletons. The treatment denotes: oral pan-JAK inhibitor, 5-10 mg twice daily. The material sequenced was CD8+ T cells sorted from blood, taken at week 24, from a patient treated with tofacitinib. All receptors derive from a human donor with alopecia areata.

The CDR3: CATSRDRRAGGSEDTEAFF. The CDR3 coding sequence is TGTGCCACCAGCAGAGATAGGAGGGCAGGGGGCAGTGAGGACACTGAAGCTTTCTTT. The V gene is TRBV15, the J gene TRBJ1-1; 8 nucleotides match TRBD1. V trimming: 0 bases; J trimming: 3 bases; junction bases outside the gene matches: 15. The CDR3 is made up of 19 amino acids. The germline CDR1 and CDR2 sequences are LNHNV and YYDKDF (reference sequence).

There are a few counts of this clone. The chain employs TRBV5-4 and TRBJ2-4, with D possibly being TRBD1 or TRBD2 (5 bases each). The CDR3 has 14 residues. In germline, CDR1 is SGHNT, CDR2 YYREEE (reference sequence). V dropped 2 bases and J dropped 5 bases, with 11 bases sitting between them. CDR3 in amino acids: CASSFGPGQNIQYF. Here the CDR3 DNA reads TGTGCCAGCAGCTTTGGGCCGGGGCAAAACATTCAGTACTTC.

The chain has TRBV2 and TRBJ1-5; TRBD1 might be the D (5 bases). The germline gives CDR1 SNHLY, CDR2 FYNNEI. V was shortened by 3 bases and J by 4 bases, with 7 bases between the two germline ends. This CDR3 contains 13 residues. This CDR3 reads CASSEWGNQPQHF. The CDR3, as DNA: TGTGCCAGCAGTGAGTGGGGGAATCAGCCCCAGCATTTT.

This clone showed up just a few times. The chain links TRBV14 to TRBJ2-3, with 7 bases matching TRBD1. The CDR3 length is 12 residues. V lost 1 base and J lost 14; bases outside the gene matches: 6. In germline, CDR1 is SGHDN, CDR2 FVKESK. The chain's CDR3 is CASSQGSTGLYF. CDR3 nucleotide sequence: TGTGCCAGCAGCCAAGGATCGACAGGGTTGTATTTT. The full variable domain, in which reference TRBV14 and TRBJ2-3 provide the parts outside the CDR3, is EAGVTQFPSHSVIEKGQTVTLRCDPISGHDNLYWYRRVMGKEIKFLLHFVKESKQDESGMPNNRFLAERTGGTYSTLKVQPAELEDSGVYFCASSQGSTGLYFGPGTRLTVL.

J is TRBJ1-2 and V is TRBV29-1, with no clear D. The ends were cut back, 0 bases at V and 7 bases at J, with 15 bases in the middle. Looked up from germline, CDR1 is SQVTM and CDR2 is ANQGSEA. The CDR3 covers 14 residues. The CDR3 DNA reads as TGCAGCGTTGAAGATCGGCGCAGTCCCCCTGGCTACACCTTC. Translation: CSVEDRRSPPGYTF.

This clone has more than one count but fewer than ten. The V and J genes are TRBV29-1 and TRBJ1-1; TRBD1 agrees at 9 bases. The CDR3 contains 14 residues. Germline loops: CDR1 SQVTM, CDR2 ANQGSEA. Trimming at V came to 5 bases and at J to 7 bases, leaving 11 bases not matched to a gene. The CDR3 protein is CSVMGSGQGNEAFF. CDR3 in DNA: TGCAGCGTTATGGGATCAGGACAGGGGAATGAAGCTTTCTTT.

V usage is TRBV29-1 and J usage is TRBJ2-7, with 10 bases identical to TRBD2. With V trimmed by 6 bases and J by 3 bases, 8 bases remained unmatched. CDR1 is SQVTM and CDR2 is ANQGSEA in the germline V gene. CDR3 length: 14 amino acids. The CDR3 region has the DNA TGCAGCGTGGAGCTAGCGGGGGAAGGCTACGAGCAGTACTTC. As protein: CSVELAGEGYEQYF.

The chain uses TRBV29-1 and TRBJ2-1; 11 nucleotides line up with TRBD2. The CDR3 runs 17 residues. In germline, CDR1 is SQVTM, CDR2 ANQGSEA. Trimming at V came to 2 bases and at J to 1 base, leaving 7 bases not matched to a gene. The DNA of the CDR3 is TGCAGCGTTGAAAGTAGCCTAGCGGGGGGTTCCTACAATGAGCAGTTCTTC. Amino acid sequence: CSVESSLAGGSYNEQFF.

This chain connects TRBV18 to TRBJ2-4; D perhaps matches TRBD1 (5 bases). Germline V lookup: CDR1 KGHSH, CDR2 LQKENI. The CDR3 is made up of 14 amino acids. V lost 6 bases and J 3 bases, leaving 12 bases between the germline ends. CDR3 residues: CASSPQDSKNIQYF. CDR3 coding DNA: TGTGCCAGCTCGCCTCAAGACAGCAAAAACATTCAGTACTTC.

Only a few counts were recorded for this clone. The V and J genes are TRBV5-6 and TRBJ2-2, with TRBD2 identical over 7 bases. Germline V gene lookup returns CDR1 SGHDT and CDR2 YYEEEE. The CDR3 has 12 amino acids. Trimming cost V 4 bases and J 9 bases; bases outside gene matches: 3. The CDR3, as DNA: TGTGCCAGCAGCCCTAGCGGACGGGAGCTGTTTTTT. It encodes CASSPSGRELFF.

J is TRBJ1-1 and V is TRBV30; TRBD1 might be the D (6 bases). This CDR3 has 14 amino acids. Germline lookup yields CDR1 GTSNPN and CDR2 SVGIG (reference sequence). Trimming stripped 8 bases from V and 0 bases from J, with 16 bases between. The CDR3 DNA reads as TGTGCCGGGTCGCCCGACAGGATGAACACTGAAGCTTTCTTT. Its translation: CAGSPDRMNTEAFF.

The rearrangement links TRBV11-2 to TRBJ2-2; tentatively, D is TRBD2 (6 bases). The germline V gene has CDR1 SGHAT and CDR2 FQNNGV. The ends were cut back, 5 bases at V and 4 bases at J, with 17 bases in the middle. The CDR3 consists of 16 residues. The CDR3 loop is CASSNLWDSSTGELFF. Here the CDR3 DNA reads TGTGCCAGCAGCAACCTCTGGGACTCGAGCACCGGGGAGCTGTTTTTT. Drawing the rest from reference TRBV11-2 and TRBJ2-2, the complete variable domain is EAGVAQSPRYKIIEKRQSVAFWCNPISGHATLYWYQQILGQGPKLLIQFQNNGVVDDSQLPKDRFSAERLKGVDSTLKIQPAKLEDSAVYLCASSNLWDSSTGELFFGEGSRLTVL.

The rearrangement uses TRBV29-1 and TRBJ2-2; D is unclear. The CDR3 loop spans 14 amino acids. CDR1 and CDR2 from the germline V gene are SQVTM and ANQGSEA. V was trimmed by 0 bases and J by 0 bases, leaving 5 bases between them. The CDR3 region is CSVEELANTGELFF. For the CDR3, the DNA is TGCAGCGTTGAAGAGCTTGCGAACACCGGGGAGCTGTTTTTT.

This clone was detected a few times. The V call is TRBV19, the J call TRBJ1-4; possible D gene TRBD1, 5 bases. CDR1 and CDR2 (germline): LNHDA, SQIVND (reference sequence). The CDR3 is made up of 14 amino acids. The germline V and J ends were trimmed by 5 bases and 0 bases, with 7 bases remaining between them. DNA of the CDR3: TGTGCCAGTAGTCTGACAGCAACTAATGAAAAACTGTTTTTT. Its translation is CASSLTATNEKLFF.

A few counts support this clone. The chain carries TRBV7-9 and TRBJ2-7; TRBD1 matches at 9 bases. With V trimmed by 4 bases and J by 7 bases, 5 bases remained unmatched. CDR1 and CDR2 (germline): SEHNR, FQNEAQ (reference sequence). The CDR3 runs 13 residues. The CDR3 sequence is CASSSDRGDEQYF. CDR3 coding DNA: TGTGCCAGCAGCTCTGACAGGGGGGATGAGCAGTACTTC.